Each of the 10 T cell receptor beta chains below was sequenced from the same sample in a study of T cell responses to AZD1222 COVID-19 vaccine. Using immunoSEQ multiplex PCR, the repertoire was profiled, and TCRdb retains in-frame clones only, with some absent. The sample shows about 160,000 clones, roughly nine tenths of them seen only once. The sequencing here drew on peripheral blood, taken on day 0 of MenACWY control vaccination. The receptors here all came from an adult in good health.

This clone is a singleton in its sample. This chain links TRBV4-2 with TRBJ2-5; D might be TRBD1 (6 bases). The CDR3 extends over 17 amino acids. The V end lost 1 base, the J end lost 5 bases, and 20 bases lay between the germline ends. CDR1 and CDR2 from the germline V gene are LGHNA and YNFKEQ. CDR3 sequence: CASSQVSGHGSGETQYF. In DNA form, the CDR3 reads TGTGCCAGCAGCCAAGTGTCGGGACACGGGTCCGGGGAGACCCAGTACTTC.

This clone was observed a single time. The CDR3 region has the DNA TGTGCCAGTAGTCGGACAGGGCCTAGCAATCAGCCCCAGCATTTT. It yields the protein CASSRTGPSNQPQHF. This chain joins TRBV19 and TRBJ1-5; TRBD1 aligns across 8 bases. Germline V gene lookup returns CDR1 LNHDA and CDR2 SQIVND (reference sequence). V shed 5 bases, J shed 0 bases, and the junction held 3 bases outside the gene matches. CDR3 length: 15 residues.

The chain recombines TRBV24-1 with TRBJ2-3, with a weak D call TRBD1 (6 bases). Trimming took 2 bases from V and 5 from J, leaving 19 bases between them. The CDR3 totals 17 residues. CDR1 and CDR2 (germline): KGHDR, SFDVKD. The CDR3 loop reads CATSDYQGQGSGDTQYF. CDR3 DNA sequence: TGTGCCACCAGTGATTACCAGGGGCAGGGGTCAGGAGATACGCAGTATTTT.

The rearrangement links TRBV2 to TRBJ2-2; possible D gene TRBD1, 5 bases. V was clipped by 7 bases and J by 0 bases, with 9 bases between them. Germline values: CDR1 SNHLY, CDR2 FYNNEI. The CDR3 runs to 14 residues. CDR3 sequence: CASKDNSNTGELFF. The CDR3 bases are TGTGCCAGCAAGGACAATTCGAACACCGGGGAGCTGTTTTTT. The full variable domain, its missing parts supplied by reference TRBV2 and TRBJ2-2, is EPEVTQTPSHQVTQMGQEVILRCVPISNHLYFYWYRQILGQKVEFLVSFYNNEISEKSEIFDDQFSVERPDGSNFTLKIRSTKLEDSAMYFCASKDNSNTGELFFGEGSRLTVL.

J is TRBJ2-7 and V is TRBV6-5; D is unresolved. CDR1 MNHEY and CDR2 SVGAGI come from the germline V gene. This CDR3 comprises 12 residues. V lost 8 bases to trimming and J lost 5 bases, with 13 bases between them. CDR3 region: CASWGGNHEQYF. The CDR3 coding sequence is TGTGCCAGCTGGGGTGGCAATCACGAGCAGTACTTC.

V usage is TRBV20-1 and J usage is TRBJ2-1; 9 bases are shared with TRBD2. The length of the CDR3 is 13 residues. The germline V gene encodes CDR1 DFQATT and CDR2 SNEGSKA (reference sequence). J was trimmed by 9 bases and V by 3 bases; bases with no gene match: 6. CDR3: CSASSGRGPEQFF. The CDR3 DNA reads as TGCAGTGCTAGTAGCGGGAGAGGGCCTGAGCAGTTCTTC.

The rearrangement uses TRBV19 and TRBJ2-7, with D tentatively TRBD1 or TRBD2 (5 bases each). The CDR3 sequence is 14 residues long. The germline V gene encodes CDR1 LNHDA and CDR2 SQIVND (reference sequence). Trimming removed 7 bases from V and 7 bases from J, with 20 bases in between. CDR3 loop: CASTLREGLGEQYF. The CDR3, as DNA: TGTGCCAGTACCCTTCGTGAGGGGCTGGGGGAGCAGTACTTC.

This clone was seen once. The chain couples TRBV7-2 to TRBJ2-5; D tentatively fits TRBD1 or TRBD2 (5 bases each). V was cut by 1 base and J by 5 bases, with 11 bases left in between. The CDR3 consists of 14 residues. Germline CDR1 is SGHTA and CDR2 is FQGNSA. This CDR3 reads CASSLDRGVETQYF. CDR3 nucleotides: TGTGCCAGCAGCTTAGATAGGGGAGTGGAGACCCAGTACTTC.

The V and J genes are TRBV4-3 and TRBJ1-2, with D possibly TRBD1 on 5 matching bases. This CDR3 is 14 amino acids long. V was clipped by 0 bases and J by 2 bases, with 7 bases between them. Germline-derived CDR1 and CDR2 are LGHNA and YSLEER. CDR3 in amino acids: CASSQDRGNYGYTF. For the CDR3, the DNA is TGCGCCAGCAGCCAAGATCGGGGGAACTATGGCTACACCTTC.

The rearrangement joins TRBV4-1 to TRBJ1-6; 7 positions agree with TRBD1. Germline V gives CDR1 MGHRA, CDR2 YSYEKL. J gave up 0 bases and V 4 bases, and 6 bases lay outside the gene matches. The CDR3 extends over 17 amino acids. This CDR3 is CASSRDRGSSYNSPLHF. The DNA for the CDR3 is TGCGCCAGCAGCCGGGACAGAGGAAGCTCCTATAATTCACCCCTCCACTTT.